The 25 T cell receptor beta chains in this list originate from one sample, sequenced in a study of T cells in Graves' hyperthyroidism and ophthalmopathy. RNA transcripts were the template for amplifying TCR beta CDR3 regions. In the first-round RT-PCR of the TCR CDR3, the HTBI primer set was used. TCRdb recomputed calls from the multiplex PCR reads with MiXCR, one row per CDR3 protein. The sample holds roughly 500,000 distinct CDR3 sequences, around a fifth seen once. The sequenced material came from blood. The source is a woman in her 70s with Graves' ophthalmopathy.

A word on this clonotype: A read error may account for a junction end that differs from germline. The chain is built from TRBV6-2 or TRBV6-3 and TRBJ2-5; tentative D call: TRBD1 (5 bases). Looked up from germline, CDR1 is MNHEY and CDR2 is SVGEGT. This CDR3 is built from 18 residues. In DNA form, the CDR3 reads TGTGCCAGCAAGCCTCGGTGGACCTGGGGCGGAGTCCAAGGGACCCAGTACTTC. Translating gives CASKPRWTWGGVQGTQYF.

This clonotype was counted only a few times. The V gene is TRBV19, the J gene TRBJ1-1; D unclear. The CDR3 length is 11 residues. Trimming shortened V by 3 bases and J by 7 bases, and 6 bases separated the two germline ends. Germline loops: CDR1 LNHDA, CDR2 SQIVND (reference sequence). As DNA, the CDR3 is TGTGCCAGTAGTATTCGTCTTGAAGCTTTCTTT. It is translated as CASSIRLEAFF.

This clonotype was seen more than once but under ten times. The rearrangement joins TRBV7-2 to TRBJ2-5, with 9 bases matching TRBD1. Per germline, CDR1 SGHTA and CDR2 FQGNSA. With 5 bases clipped from V and 4 bases from J, the junction kept 11 bases outside the gene matches. The CDR3 runs 16 residues. In DNA, the CDR3 is TGTGCCAGCAGCCCGGGGGACAGGGCACTAGGAGAGACCCAGTACTTC. Translating it yields CASSPGDRALGETQYF.

This clonotype was picked up many times. The chain couples TRBV19 to TRBJ2-7, with 8 bases aligning to TRBD2. The CDR3 is made up of 15 amino acids. CDR1 LNHDA and CDR2 SQIVND come from the germline V gene (reference sequence). V shed 7 bases, J shed 5 bases, and the junction held 13 bases outside the gene matches. CDR3 residues: CASTTGAGGDDEQYF. The CDR3 DNA sequence: TGTGCCAGTACCACCGGGGCGGGGGGAGACGACGAGCAGTACTTC.

This clonotype was counted a few times. The CDR3 DNA follows: TGTGCCTGGAACAGAGAATTTCCCTCCTACGAGCAGTACTTC. Translating gives CAWNREFPSYEQYF. The V and J genes are TRBV30 and TRBJ2-7; D not resolved. V dropped 4 bases and J dropped 0 bases, with 13 bases sitting between them. The CDR3 is 14 residues long. The germline CDR1 and CDR2 sequences are GTSNPN and SVGIG (reference sequence).

This clonotype occurred a few times. The V call is TRBV7-2, the J call TRBJ2-1, with TRBD2 identical over 15 bases. This CDR3 comprises 18 residues. Germline V lookup: CDR1 SGHTA, CDR2 FQGNSA. Trimming removed 3 bases from V and 4 bases from J; junction bases left unmatched: 7. The CDR3 sequence: CASSFGLAGGPVYNEQFF. CDR3 DNA sequence: TGTGCCAGCAGCTTCGGACTAGCGGGAGGGCCGGTTTACAATGAGCAGTTCTTC.

This clonotype was detected a few times. This chain connects TRBV7-9 to TRBJ1-6, with D possibly TRBD1 on 5 matching bases. In germline, CDR1 is SEHNR, CDR2 FQNEAQ (reference sequence). The CDR3 is 14 amino acids. V was trimmed by 4 bases and J by 5 bases, leaving 9 bases between them. CDR3 protein: CASSWGSDNSPLHF. The CDR3 coding sequence is TGTGCCAGCAGCTGGGGGTCAGATAATTCACCCCTCCACTTT.

The chain uses TRBV12-5 and TRBJ2-2; D may be TRBD2 (5 bases). The CDR3 covers 16 residues. Trimming left V 0 bases short and J 6 bases short, with 14 bases between. Germline lookup yields CDR1 LGHNT and CDR2 FRNRAP. The CDR3 here is CASGLVVARGSGELFF. DNA of the CDR3: TGTGCTAGTGGTTTGGTAGTCGCCCGAGGGTCCGGGGAGCTGTTTTTT. Together with reference TRBV12-5 and TRBJ2-2, the CDR3 gives the full variable domain: DARVTQTPRHKVTEMGQEVTMRCQPILGHNTVFWYRQTMMQGLELLAYFRNRAPLDDSGMPKDRFSAEMPDATLATLKIQPSEPRDSAVYFCASGLVVARGSGELFFGEGSRLTVL.

Note on this clonotype: A single base separates this from a much larger clone, so it may be a read error. The chain joins TRBV27 to TRBJ2-3; the D gene could be TRBD1 or TRBD2 (6 bases each). CDR1 is MNHEY, CDR2 SMNVEV, per germline (reference sequence). The CDR3 totals 15 residues. The CDR3 region has the DNA TGTGCCAGCAGTGTGAGGGGGGCTCCCACAGATACGCGGTATTTT. Translation gives CASSVRGAPTDTRYF.

Only one count was recorded for this clonotype. V is TRBV6-1 and J is TRBJ2-1, with 7 bases aligning to TRBD2. The V and J ends lost 5 bases and 12 bases, in that order; junction bases with no gene match: 4. Looked up from germline, CDR1 is MNHNS and CDR2 is SASEGT. The CDR3 has 11 residues. The CDR3: CASSREGVQFF. The CDR3 nucleotides read TGTGCCAGCAGTAGGGAGGGTGTGCAGTTCTTC.

The V gene is TRBV20-1, the J gene TRBJ2-7; 7 bases line up with TRBD1. The germline V gene has CDR1 DFQATT and CDR2 SNEGSKA (reference sequence). This CDR3 is 14 amino acids long. V was pared by 3 bases and J by 9 bases, with 14 bases of the junction left unmatched. The CDR3 bases are TGCAGTGCTAGGTGGCAGGGGAGCTCAGGGGGGCAGTACTTC. Translation gives CSARWQGSSGGQYF.

A few counts support this clonotype. The CDR3 DNA reads TGTGCCACCAGTGGATCGGCGGGAGGGCCAGTCCTCCAAGAGACCCAGTACTTC. Its protein product is CATSGSAGGPVLQETQYF. This chain connects TRBV24-1 to TRBJ2-5, with TRBD2 matching over 9 bases. The germline gives CDR1 KGHDR, CDR2 SFDVKD. The CDR3 is made up of 18 amino acids. J gave up 1 base and V 5 bases, and 13 bases lay outside the gene matches.

This clonotype was detected only a few times. The rearrangement links TRBV20-1 to TRBJ2-5, with D possibly TRBD2 on 6 matching bases. The germline V and J ends were trimmed by 5 bases and 2 bases, with 12 bases remaining between them. The CDR3 spans 13 residues. CDR1 and CDR2 (germline): DFQATT, SNEGSKA (reference sequence). CDR3 DNA sequence: TGCAGTGCTGTCCCAAGCGGGCAAGAGACCCAGTACTTC. It codes for CSAVPSGQETQYF.

The rearrangement joins TRBV12-3 or TRBV12-4 to TRBJ1-5; a weak D match, TRBD1 (5 bases). The CDR3 totals 15 residues. The V end was cut by 11 bases, the J end by 3 bases, with 20 bases between. As DNA, the CDR3 is TGTGCCCGCTTAAAGGGGTGGGGAAACAATCAGCCCCAGCATTTT. This sequence encodes CARLKGWGNNQPQHF.

This clonotype has just one count. A much larger clone lies one base from this, so it may be a read error. This rearrangement joins TRBV3-1 to TRBJ2-7; D remains ambiguous. Per the germline V gene, CDR1 is LGHDT and CDR2 is YNNKEL (reference sequence). CDR3 length: 14 amino acids. The germline V and J ends were trimmed by 4 bases and 5 bases, with 15 bases remaining between them. Written as DNA, the CDR3 is TGTGCCAGCAGCCTGCGAGTGGATTCGGACGAGCAGTACTTC. Amino acids: CASSLRVDSDEQYF.

This clonotype was observed a handful of times. The chain recombines TRBV2 with TRBJ2-1; the D gene could be TRBD1 or TRBD2 (6 bases each). Germline loops: CDR1 SNHLY, CDR2 FYNNEI. V lost 7 bases, J lost 7 bases, and 14 bases lay in between. The CDR3 is 13 residues long. As DNA, the CDR3 is TGTGCCAGCAACCGGGGGCTGGGAAATGAGCAGTTCTTC. This gives the protein CASNRGLGNEQFF.

This clonotype was counted only a few times. The chain couples TRBV20-1 to TRBJ2-7; D unresolved. CDR1 is DFQATT and CDR2 is SNEGSKA in the germline V gene (reference sequence). The CDR3 is 12 amino acids. DNA of the CDR3: TGCACTCCACCGAGGTGCTCCTACGAGCAGTACTTC. This translates into CTPPRCSYEQYF.

This clonotype was detected only a few times. This chain connects TRBV2 to TRBJ2-7; D is unresolved. Germline-derived CDR1 and CDR2 are SNHLY and FYNNEI. The V end lost 3 bases, the J end lost 0 bases, and 12 bases lay between the germline ends. The CDR3 length is 15 residues. This CDR3 reads CASSDWQVGSYEQYF. As DNA, the CDR3 is TGTGCCAGCAGTGACTGGCAGGTTGGCTCCTACGAGCAGTACTTC.

V gene TRBV3-1 combines with J gene TRBJ2-7; 11 positions agree with TRBD2. The CDR3 extends over 15 amino acids. CDR1 and CDR2 (germline): LGHDT, YNNKEL (reference sequence). V trimming: 7 bases; J trimming: 9 bases; junction bases outside the gene matches: 14. DNA for the CDR3: TGTGCCAGCACCCATTCCGGGACTAGCGGTCTTGGGCAGTACTTC. Translation gives CASTHSGTSGLGQYF.

This clonotype was observed a handful of times. V is TRBV9 and J is TRBJ2-5; D is perhaps TRBD2 (5 bases). Germline V gene data show CDR1 as SGDLS and CDR2 as YYNGEE. The CDR3 is made up of 15 amino acids. V dropped 2 bases and J dropped 0 bases, with 11 bases sitting between them. CDR3 loop: CASSVEAEYQETQYF. CDR3 coding DNA: TGTGCCAGCAGCGTGGAAGCGGAGTACCAAGAGACCCAGTACTTC.

J is TRBJ1-1 and V is TRBV19, with D maybe TRBD1 (5 bases). This CDR3 spans 13 amino acids. With 0 bases removed from V and 7 bases from J, the gap between germline ends came to 9 bases. From germline, CDR1 is LNHDA and CDR2 SQIVND (reference sequence). The CDR3 DNA follows: TGTGCCAGTAGTATAGATCGGGGCGGTGAAGCTTTCTTT. Amino acids: CASSIDRGGEAFF.

This clonotype showed up many times. The chain links TRBV28 to TRBJ2-3; the match to TRBD1 covers 9 bases. CDR1 and CDR2 (germline): MDHEN, SYDVKM. This CDR3 comprises 15 residues. J was trimmed by 9 bases and V by 3 bases; bases with no gene match: 10. The CDR3 sequence: CASSFSGQGQGTQYF. CDR3 in DNA: TGTGCCAGCAGTTTCTCGGGACAGGGACAGGGAACGCAGTATTTT. The full variable domain, rest sourced from reference TRBV28 and TRBJ2-3, is DVKVTQSSRYLVKRTGEKVFLECVQDMDHENMFWYRQDPGLGLRLIYFSYDVKMKEKGDIPEGYSVSREKKERFSLILESASTNQTSMYLCASSFSGQGQGTQYFGPGTRLTVL.

The chain is built from TRBV27 and TRBJ2-1; 8 bases align to TRBD1. The CDR3 totals 15 residues. V was pared by 5 bases and J by 9 bases, with 12 bases of the junction left unmatched. The germline V gene has CDR1 MNHEY and CDR2 SMNVEV (reference sequence). The CDR3 reads CASSRYGTGPLEQFF. In nucleotides, the CDR3 is TGTGCCAGCAGTCGATACGGGACAGGACCTCTTGAGCAGTTCTTC.

The chain is built from TRBV29-1 and TRBJ1-2; TRBD1 agrees at 11 bases. Germline V CDR1 and CDR2: SQVTM, ANQGSEA. The J segment lost 8 bases and the V segment lost 7 bases, leaving 9 bases of the junction unmatched. This CDR3 spans 13 amino acids. DNA of the CDR3: TGCAGCGCCGGAGGACAGGGGGCGCGAGGCTACACCTTC. Translated: CSAGGQGARGYTF.

This clonotype was seen many times. J is TRBJ2-4 and V is TRBV11-2, with D possibly matching TRBD2 (5 bases). CDR1 SGHAT and CDR2 FQNNGV come from the germline V gene. The length of the CDR3 is 13 residues. Trimming took 2 bases from V and 10 from J, leaving 12 bases between them. CDR3 nucleotides: TGTGCCAGCAGCTTACGGGGTTTTGATATTCAGTACTTC. Residues: CASSLRGFDIQYF.